The clone carrying this T cell receptor (beta chain) has just one count. Antigen specificity is unknown. The data stem from a study of post-analysis software for immune sequencing data. Each TCR beta cDNA library carried unique molecular identifiers. TCRdb itself ran the PCR reads through MiXCR, one entry per CDR3 protein. The sample includes hundreds of thousands of distinct CDR3 sequences, about 57% of them seen just once. The germline CDR1 and CDR2 sequences are SGHAT and FQNNGV. CDR3 length equals 18 residues. Study-wide results and limits: In patients, TRBV5-6, TRBV5-1 and TRBV20-1 belonged to roughly 5 TRBV segments found more frequently than in controls.

The V and J genes are TRBV11-2 and TRBJ2-7; TRBD1 or TRBD2 may be the D gene (5 bases each). Judging by the DNA end, TRBJ2-4 fits better; the J call may be wrong. The source material was blood. The receptor was derived from a girl between 10 and 17 years old with multiple sclerosis. DNA of the CDR3: TGTGCCAGCAGCCCCGGGGCTAGCCCTAGAGTGGCAAAAAACATTCAGTACTTC. It encodes CASSPGASPRVAKNIQYF.